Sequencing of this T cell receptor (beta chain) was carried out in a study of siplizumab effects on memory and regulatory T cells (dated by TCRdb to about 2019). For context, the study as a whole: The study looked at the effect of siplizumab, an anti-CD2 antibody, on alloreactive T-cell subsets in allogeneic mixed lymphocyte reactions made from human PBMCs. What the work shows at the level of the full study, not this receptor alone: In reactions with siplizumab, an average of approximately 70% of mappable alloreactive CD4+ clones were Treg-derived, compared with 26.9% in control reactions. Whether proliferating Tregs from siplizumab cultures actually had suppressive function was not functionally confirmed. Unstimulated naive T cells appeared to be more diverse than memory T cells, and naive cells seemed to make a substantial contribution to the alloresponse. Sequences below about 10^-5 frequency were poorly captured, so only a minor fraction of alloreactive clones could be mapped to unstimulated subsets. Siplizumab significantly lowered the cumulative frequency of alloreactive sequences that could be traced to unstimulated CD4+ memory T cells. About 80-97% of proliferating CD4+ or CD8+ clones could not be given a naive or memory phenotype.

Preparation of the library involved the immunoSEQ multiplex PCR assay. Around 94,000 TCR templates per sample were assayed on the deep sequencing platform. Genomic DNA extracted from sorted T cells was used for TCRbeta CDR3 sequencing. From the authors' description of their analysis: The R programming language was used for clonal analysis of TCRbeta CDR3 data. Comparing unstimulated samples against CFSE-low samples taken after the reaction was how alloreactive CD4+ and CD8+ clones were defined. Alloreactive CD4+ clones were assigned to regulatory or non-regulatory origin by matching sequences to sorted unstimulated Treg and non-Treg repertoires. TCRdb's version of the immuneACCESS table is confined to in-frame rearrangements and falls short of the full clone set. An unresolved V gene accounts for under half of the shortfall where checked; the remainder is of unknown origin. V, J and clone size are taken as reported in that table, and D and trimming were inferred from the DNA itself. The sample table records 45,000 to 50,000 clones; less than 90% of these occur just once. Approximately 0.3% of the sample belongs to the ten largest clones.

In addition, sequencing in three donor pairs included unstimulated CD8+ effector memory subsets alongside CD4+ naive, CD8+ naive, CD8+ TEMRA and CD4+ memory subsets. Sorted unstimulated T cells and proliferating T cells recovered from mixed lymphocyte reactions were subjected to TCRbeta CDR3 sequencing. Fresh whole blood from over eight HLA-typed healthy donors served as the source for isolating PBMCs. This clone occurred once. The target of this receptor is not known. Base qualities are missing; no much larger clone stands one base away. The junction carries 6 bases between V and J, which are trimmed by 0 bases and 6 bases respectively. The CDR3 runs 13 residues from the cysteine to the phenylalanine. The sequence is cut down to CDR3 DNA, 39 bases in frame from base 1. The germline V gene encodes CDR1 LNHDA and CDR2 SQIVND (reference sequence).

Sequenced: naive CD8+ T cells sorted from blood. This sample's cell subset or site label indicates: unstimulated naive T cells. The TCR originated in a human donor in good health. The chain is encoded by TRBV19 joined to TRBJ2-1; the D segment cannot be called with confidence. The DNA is TGTGCCAGTAGTATAGATGCGATCAATGAGCAGTTCTTC. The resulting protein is CASSIDAINEQFF.